The clone carrying this T cell receptor (beta chain) was counted between two and nine times. TCRdb fed the 5' RACE reads into MiXCR, producing one record per CDR3 protein. Of approximately 700,000 distinct CDR3 sequences in the sample, over 5% were seen once. Germline V gene lookup returns CDR1 LGHNT and CDR2 FRNRAP. The V end lost 0 bases, the J end lost 6 bases, and 21 bases lay between the germline ends. CDR3 length equals 18 residues. This specimen comes from a study of identical twins. The chain joins TRBV12-5 to TRBJ2-1, with D tentatively TRBD2 (5 bases). This sequence originates from a man between 18 and 29 years old in good health. The sequencing input was naive T cells sorted from blood. The CDR3 region has the DNA TGTGCTAGTGGTTTGGTACTAGGTGTACAGTTCGAACTCAATGAGCAGTTCTTC. Protein sequence: CASGLVLGVQFELNEQFF.